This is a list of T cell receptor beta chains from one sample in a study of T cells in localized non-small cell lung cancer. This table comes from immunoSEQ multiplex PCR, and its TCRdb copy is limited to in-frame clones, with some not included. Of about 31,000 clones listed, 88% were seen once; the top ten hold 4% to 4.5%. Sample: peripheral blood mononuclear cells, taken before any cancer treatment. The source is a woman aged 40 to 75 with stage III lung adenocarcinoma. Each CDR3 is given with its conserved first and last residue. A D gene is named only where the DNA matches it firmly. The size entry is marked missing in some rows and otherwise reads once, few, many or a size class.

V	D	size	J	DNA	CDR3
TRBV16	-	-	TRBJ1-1	TGTGCCAGCAGCCTCCCCGGCCTGGGGGCTGAAGCTTTCTTT	CASSLPGLGAEAFF
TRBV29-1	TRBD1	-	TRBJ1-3	TGCAGCGTTTCGACAGGGGGGTCTGGAAACACCATATATTTT	CSVSTGGSGNTIYF
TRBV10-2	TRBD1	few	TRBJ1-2	TGCGCCAGCAGTAAGGGGGCGGGGGGCTACACCTTC	CASSKGAGGYTF
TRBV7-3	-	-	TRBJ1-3	TGTGCCAGCAGCAACAGGGCCGGAAACACCATATATTTT	CASSNRAGNTIYF
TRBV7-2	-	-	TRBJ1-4	TGTGCCAGCAGCTTACGGTTAAATGAAAAACTGTTTTTT	CASSLRLNEKLFF
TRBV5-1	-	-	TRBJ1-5	TGCGCCAGCAGCTTGGAAGGGAGCAATCAGCCCCAGCATTTT	CASSLEGSNQPQHF
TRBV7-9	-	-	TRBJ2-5	TGTGCCAGCAGCAAAGGGACGGGACAAGAGACCCAGTACTTC	CASSKGTGQETQYF
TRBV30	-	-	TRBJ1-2	TGTGCCTGGTGGCTAAGGGGCGCGGGAGAGGGCTACACCTTC	CAWWLRGAGEGYTF
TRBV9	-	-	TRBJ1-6	TGTGCCAGCAGCCAATTATGGGATTCACCCCTCCACTTT	CASSQLWDSPLHF
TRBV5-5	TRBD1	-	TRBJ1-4	TGTGCCAGCAGTCGGACAGGGGGAGATGAAAAACTGTTTTTT	CASSRTGGDEKLFF
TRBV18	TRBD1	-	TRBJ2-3	TGTGCCAGCTCACCACTGAGGACAGGGACGGGCCCAGATACGCAGTATTTT	CASSPLRTGTGPDTQYF
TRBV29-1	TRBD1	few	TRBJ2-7	TGCAGCGTGGGGGGCCGGGACAGGACACCCTACGAGCAGTACTTC	CSVGGRDRTPYEQYF
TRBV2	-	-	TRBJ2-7	TGTGCCAGCAGGGGCGCAGCCTACGAGCAGTACTTC	CASRGAAYEQYF
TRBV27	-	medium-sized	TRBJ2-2	TGTGCCAGCAGCCCTAATAGGGGGGAGCTGTTTTTT	CASSPNRGELFF
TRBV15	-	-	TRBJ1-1	TGTGCCACCAGCAGAGATATTGGGGCTTTGAACACTGAAGCTTTCTTT	CATSRDIGALNTEAFF
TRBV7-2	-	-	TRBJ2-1	TGTGCCAGCAGCTTAGGCCCAGGGTACAATGAGCAGTTCTTC	CASSLGPGYNEQFF
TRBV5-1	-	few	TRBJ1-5	TGCGCCAGCAGCTTGGGTGGGGGTGAGGCGGAGCCCCAGCATTTT	CASSLGGGEAEPQHF
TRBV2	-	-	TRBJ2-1	TGTGCCAGCAGTGAATTTGGCCCCCCGGGGTTCTTC	CASSEFGPPGFF
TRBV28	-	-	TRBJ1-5	TGTGCCAGCAGCTCGGGAGGGTGGGGAAATCAGCCCCAGCATTTT	CASSSGGWGNQPQHF
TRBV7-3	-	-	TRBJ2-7	TGTGCCAGCAGTCCAGGAGGAGGGAGATCCTACGAGCAGTACTTC	CASSPGGGRSYEQYF
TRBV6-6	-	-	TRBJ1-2	TGTGCCAGCAGATCCAAGGGGGGAAAGGGAAATGGCTACACCTTC	CASRSKGGKGNGYTF
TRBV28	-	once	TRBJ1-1	TGTGCCAGCAGCTATATGACAGATGAAGCTTTCTTT	CASSYMTDEAFF
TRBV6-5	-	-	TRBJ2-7	TGTGCCAGCAGTTGGGACACTTCACCCTCCTACGAGCAGTACTTC	CASSWDTSPSYEQYF
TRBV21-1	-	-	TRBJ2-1	TGTGCCAGCAGCAAAGCAGATAGCGCAACCTACAATGAGCAGTTCTTC	CASSKADSATYNEQFF
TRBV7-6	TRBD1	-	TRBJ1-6	TGTGCCAGCAGCTTTCAGGGACAGGGTAATTCACCCCTCCACTTT	CASSFQGQGNSPLHF